This T cell receptor beta chain was obtained from a study of blood T cell repertoires in COVID-19. Original handling: It was from reference gene primer amplification that nucleated cell counts were estimated. Clones were read by immunoSEQ multiplex PCR, and TCRdb kept only the in-frame ones, dropping some. That table gives V, J and clone size, and the DNA gave D and trimming. The data hold over 200,000 clones, with almost 90% observed a single time. The sequenced sample consisted of peripheral blood. This TCR came from a woman aged 60-70 years with acute or convalescent COVID-19.

The chain's CDR3 is CASSLGDRGYNEQFF. CDR3 DNA sequence: TGCGCCAGCAGCTTGGGGGACAGGGGGTACAATGAGCAGTTCTTC. The V gene is TRBV5-1, the J gene TRBJ2-1; the match to TRBD1 covers 11 bases. The ends lost 0 bases at V and 4 bases at J; junction bases unmatched: 0. The CDR3 sequence is 15 residues long. From germline, CDR1 is SGHRS and CDR2 YFSETQ.